The clone carrying this T cell receptor (beta chain) appeared a few times. Its specificity is unknown. These data are taken from a study of CD8 T cells in ankylosing spondylitis. This CDR3 contains 11 residues. Trimming removed 3 bases at V and 11 bases at J, with 10 bases between. Germline CDR1 and CDR2: SNHLY and FYNNEI. Findings of the study overall: Among TCR beta sequences, a motif of under ten highly homologous variants appeared characteristic of ankylosing spondylitis blood.

TCRdb reprocessed the 5' RACE reads with MiXCR, giving one entry per CDR3 protein. The sample holds over 450,000 distinct CDR3 sequences, 12% seen once. The chain joins TRBV2 to TRBJ1-1; D not resolved. The source material was blood, either unsorted or a sorted T cell fraction (not recorded which). The sequence was obtained from a male donor with ankylosing spondylitis. This chain's CDR3 is CASSDGGVAFF. The DNA for the CDR3 is TGTGCCAGCAGTGATGGTGGTGTTGCTTTCTTT.